This record concerns one T cell receptor (beta chain) sequence. Its cognate antigen is unknown. These data are taken from a study of CD8 T cell repertoires and HIV-1 epitope variants. Background on the study: Twenty-five autologous and known Gag and Nef epitope variant peptides each stimulated T cells separately. An uncultured baseline aliquot held 1M T cells.

TCRdb keeps only in-frame clones here, not all; method: immunoSEQ multiplex PCR. The sample includes fewer than 6,500 clones, 65% to 70% of them seen just once. Per the germline V gene, CDR1 is MNHNS and CDR2 is SASEGT. The ends were cut back, 0 bases at V and 11 bases at J, with 13 bases in the middle. The CDR3 spans 14 residues. Sequencing was done on a sample of cultured CD8+ T cells derived from PBMCs. This TCR was recovered from a male donor with HIV. The genes are TRBV6-1 and TRBJ1-4, with D perhaps TRBD1 (5 bases). The CDR3 DNA is TGTGCCAGCAGTGAAGCGGATCGGGGGGAGAAACTGTTTTTT. Its protein product is CASSEADRGEKLFF.